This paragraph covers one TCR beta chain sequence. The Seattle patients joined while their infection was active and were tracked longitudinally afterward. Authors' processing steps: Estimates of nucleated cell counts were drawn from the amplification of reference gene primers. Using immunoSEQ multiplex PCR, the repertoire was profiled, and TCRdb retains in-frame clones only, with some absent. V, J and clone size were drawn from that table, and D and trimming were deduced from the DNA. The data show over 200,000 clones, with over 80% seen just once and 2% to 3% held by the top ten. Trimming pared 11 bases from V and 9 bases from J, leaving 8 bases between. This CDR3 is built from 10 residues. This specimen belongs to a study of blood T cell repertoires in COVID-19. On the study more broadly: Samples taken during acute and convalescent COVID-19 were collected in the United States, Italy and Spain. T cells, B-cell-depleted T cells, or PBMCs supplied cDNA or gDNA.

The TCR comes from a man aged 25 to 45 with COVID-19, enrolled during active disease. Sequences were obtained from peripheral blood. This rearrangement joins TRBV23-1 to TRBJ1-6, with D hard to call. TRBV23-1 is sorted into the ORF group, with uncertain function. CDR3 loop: CARWCSPLHF. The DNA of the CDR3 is TGCGCCCGGTGGTGTTCACCCCTCCACTTT.